Presented here are 10 T cell receptor beta chains from one specimen sequenced in a study of cytomegalovirus exposure and HLA in healthy donors. 13 Jbeta primers and 60 Vbeta primers were used for the PCR. The protocol was immunoSEQ multiplex PCR, while the TCRdb copy is restricted to in-frame clones and leaves out a portion. The table shows about 170,000 clones, with approximately 80% occurring only once. The sequenced material came from PBMCs. The origin of the receptors is a boy younger than 10 in good health and CMV-seronegative.

This chain links TRBV11-3 with TRBJ2-2; 12 bases are a match to TRBD2. Unmatched junction bases numbered 12, after V lost 5 bases and J lost 2 bases. Germline V lookup: CDR1 SGHNT, CDR2 YENEEA. The CDR3 length is 19 residues. DNA for the CDR3: TGTGCCAGCAGCCCGTCTGGCGGACTAGCGGGACCTAACACCGGGGAGCTGTTTTTT. This sequence encodes CASSPSGGLAGPNTGELFF.

This clone has more than one count but fewer than ten. The chain couples TRBV5-1 to TRBJ2-3; D uncertain. Per germline, CDR1 SGHRS and CDR2 YFSETQ. The CDR3 extends over 14 amino acids. V shed 0 bases and J shed 5 bases, with 10 bases lying between them. CDR3 bases: TGCGCCAGCAGCTTGGGTTCCCAACTAGATACGCAGTATTTT. Encoded protein: CASSLGSQLDTQYF. The variable domain in full, completed from reference TRBV5-1 and TRBJ2-3, reads KAGVTQTPRYLIKTRGQQVTLSCSPISGHRSVSWYQQTPGQGLQFLFEYFSETQRNKGNFPGRFSGRQFSNSRSEMNVSTLELGDSALYLCASSLGSQLDTQYFGPGTRLTVL.

CDR3 sequence reads: CASTPGQAGSPLHF. DNA of the CDR3: TGTGCCAGCACCCCGGGACAGGCGGGTTCACCCCTCCACTTT. The V call is TRBV6-6, the J call TRBJ1-6, with 8 positions matching TRBD1. Per germline, CDR1 MNHNY and CDR2 SVGAGI (reference sequence). This CDR3 is built from 14 residues. V lost 7 bases and J lost 9; bases outside the gene matches: 8.

This chain joins TRBV4-3 and TRBJ1-1; maybe TRBD1 (5 bases). The CDR3 is 15 amino acids. Trimming left V 4 bases short and J 0 bases short, with 12 bases between. The germline CDR1 and CDR2 sequences are LGHNA and YSLEER. CDR3 bases: TGCGCCAGCAGCCCGGACACGGTAATGAACACTGAAGCTTTCTTT. Translating gives CASSPDTVMNTEAFF.

The CDR3 nucleotides are TGCAGCGTTGAAGATGGCACCTCAGGGGATACTTACGAGCAGTACTTC. This gives the protein CSVEDGTSGDTYEQYF. This chain links TRBV29-1 with TRBJ2-5; perhaps TRBD1 as D (6 bases). The DNA matches TRBJ2-7 better at its end, which makes the J call doubtful. The CDR3 sequence is 16 residues long. Germline V gives CDR1 SQVTM, CDR2 ANQGSEA.

The V call is TRBV10-1, the J call TRBJ2-3; TRBD2 aligns across 10 bases. The CDR3 runs to 15 residues. Germline values: CDR1 WNHNN, CDR2 SYGVQD (reference sequence). V trimming: 3 bases; J trimming: 7 bases; junction bases outside the gene matches: 7. CDR3 in DNA: TGCGCCAGCAGTGACCAAGCGGGGGGGCCAAATACGCAGTATTTT. Encoded protein: CASSDQAGGPNTQYF.

DNA for the CDR3: TGTGCCAGTAGTACTCAGGCTACTAACTATGGCTACACCTTC. It is translated as CASSTQATNYGYTF. The rearrangement links TRBV19 to TRBJ1-2; no firm D call. The germline V gene encodes CDR1 LNHDA and CDR2 SQIVND (reference sequence). The CDR3 is made up of 14 amino acids. V lost 4 bases and J 0 bases, leaving 9 bases between the germline ends.

The chain is built from TRBV7-2 and TRBJ1-1; D is uncertain. Trimming took off 7 bases at V and 4 bases at J, with 13 bases between the two ends. The CDR3 length is 13 residues. CDR1 SGHTA and CDR2 FQGNSA come from the germline V gene. As DNA, the CDR3 is TGTGCCAGCACCGCGGGAGTTGGCACTGAAGCTTTCTTT. It codes for CASTAGVGTEAFF.

This chain joins TRBV5-4 and TRBJ2-1, with a weak D call TRBD2 (6 bases). V was trimmed by 0 bases and J by 1 base, leaving 11 bases between them. Germline assignment: CDR1 SGHNT and CDR2 YYREEE (reference sequence). The CDR3 covers 16 residues. Here the CDR3 DNA reads TGTGCCAGCAGCTTGGTTACGGGAGCGTCCTACAATGAGCAGTTCTTC. This encodes CASSLVTGASYNEQFF.

The rearrangement joins TRBV4-1 to TRBJ2-5, with 10 bases fitting TRBD1. Germline CDR1 reads MGHRA; CDR2 reads YSYEKL. This CDR3 has 18 amino acids. The junction had 10 bases not matched to a gene; V was cut back by 3 bases and J by 0 bases. Here the CDR3 DNA reads TGCGCCAGCAGCCACCCGACAGGGGGCCGCCCGTACCAAGAGACCCAGTACTTC. Translation gives CASSHPTGGRPYQETQYF.